This TCR beta chain was identified during a study of cytomegalovirus exposure and HLA in healthy donors. Findings of the study overall: Most CMV-associated TCR beta chains appeared HLA-restricted in a later analysis. The study dropped some indistinguishable V segments, TRBV6-2 and TRBV6-3 among them.

As regards this clone: Its antigen is not identified.

Likely unrecorded immune exposures existed in these nominally healthy donors. The CDR3 is 15 residues long. From germline, CDR1 is SGDLS and CDR2 YYNGEE. The germline V and J ends were trimmed by 4 bases and 0 bases, with 11 bases remaining between them. The PCR employed 60 Vbeta primers together with 13 Jbeta primers. Clones were read by immunoSEQ multiplex PCR, and TCRdb kept only the in-frame ones, dropping some. The table lists 100,000 to 150,000 clones, with approximately 1.8% in the top ten. J is TRBJ2-1 and V is TRBV9; D is unclear. The sequencing input was PBMCs. The origin of this receptor is a man aged 18-30 years in good health and CMV-seronegative. The CDR3 is CASSNTKISYNEQFF. CDR3 bases: TGTGCCAGCAGCAATACTAAAATCTCCTACAATGAGCAGTTCTTC.